This TCR beta chain was documented in a study of OX40 agonist ivuxolimab in advanced cancers. Study overall: Earlier anti-PD-1, anti-PD-L1 or anti-CTLA-4 therapy was permitted; 40% had received some.

Turning to this clone: Its target is not known.

Patients were ruled out by autoimmune disease history or systemic immunosuppression. Patients had blood sampled at baseline and again on cycle 4 day 1 and cycle 7 day 1. Method: immunoSEQ multiplex PCR; TCRdb's copy keeps in-frame clones and lacks some. The sample yields about 89,000 clones, roughly 88% seen once. Trimming took off 1 base at V and 7 bases at J, with 13 bases between the two ends. CDR3 length: 15 residues. CDR1 is LGHNT, CDR2 FRNRAP, per germline. Study-level points and caveats: Among some nonresponders, normalized T-cell clonal expansion was also low.

The sequence derives from an adult with an advanced solid tumor such as melanoma, head and neck, liver or kidney cancer. The specimen was CD4+ or CD8+ T cells sorted from blood, collected in a trial of the OX40 agonist ivuxolimab. V usage is TRBV12-5 and J usage is TRBJ1-4, with D unresolved. CDR3 region: CASGLGRSAGEKLFF. The CDR3 DNA follows: TGTGCTAGTGGTTTGGGGAGAAGCGCCGGTGAAAAACTGTTTTTT.